The entry below describes one T cell receptor (beta chain). The antigen remains undetermined. V was clipped by 8 bases and J by 0 bases, with 8 bases between them. The CDR3 is 14 residues long. Whole-study findings and limits: Tumor Tregs overlapped most with tumor, then blood, naive CD4+ cells. The TCR gene usage of tumor memory CD4+ T cells clustered together with blood and lymph node memory CD4+ cells and with lymph node naive CD4+ cells.

Constant-region reverse primers amplified full-length variable regions, followed by semi-nested Nested Universal Primer A PCR. Using its own MiXCR run on the 5' RACE reads, TCRdb lists one record per CDR3 protein. Here the sample spans over 8,500 distinct CDR3 sequences, around a third being singletons. The sorted Tregs were CD4+CD25+CD127-/low cells. The origin of this receptor is a female donor with breast cancer. J is TRBJ1-6 and V is TRBV12-3 or TRBV12-4; D unresolved. The sample was Tregs sorted from blood. DNA for the CDR3: TGTGCCAGCTCTCAGAGCTCCTATAATTCACCCCTCCACTTT. Residues: CASSQSSYNSPLHF.